Given below is one T cell receptor beta chain in context. Its antigen is still unknown. Unique molecular identifiers were built into the TCRbeta library. TCRdb passed the PCR reads through MiXCR, listing each CDR3 protein once. The table shows more than 85,000 distinct CDR3 sequences, with over 6% occurring only once. The CDR3 extends over 14 amino acids. Germline V gene lookup returns CDR1 MNHEY and CDR2 SVGAGI. The V gene lost 2 bases and the J gene lost 4 bases, with 11 bases spanning the gap. This sample was included in a study of T-cell reconstitution after alpha-beta-depleted transplantation in children. Study-level findings and limits: At around two months after transplant, the alpha-beta T cells were reportedly derived from several hundred expanded clones that came from non-depleted graft cells. Surviving thymic progenitors and recipient T cells were the source of high TCRbeta diversity at day 60 in some patients. Newly generated T cells supplied most T-cell counts and diversity one year post-transplant.

Material: PBMCs, obtained before TCRalphabeta/CD19-depleted stem cell transplant. The chain combines TRBV6-5 with TRBJ1-2; D call uncertain. This clonotype was obtained from a boy between 2 and 10 years old with acute lymphoblastic leukemia, due to receive a stem cell transplant. The CDR3 DNA follows: TGTGCCAGCAGTTACCTAACAGTTCCCTATGGCTACACCTTC. It specifies CASSYLTVPYGYTF.